Below are 25 T cell receptor beta chains sequenced from a single sample in a study of shared clonotypes between healthy human individuals. Using immunoSEQ multiplex PCR, the repertoire was profiled, and TCRdb retains in-frame clones only, with some absent. This table holds 2 million or so clones, approximately 95% found once. Positively selected for CCR7, the CD45RO-negative cells used as naive CD8 cells excluded terminally differentiated effector memory CD45RA+ cells. Sequenced input: naive CD8+ T cells sorted from blood. These receptors originate from a man younger than 35 in good health.

The chain is built from TRBV5-6 and TRBJ2-7; possibly TRBD2 for D (6 bases). CDR1 and CDR2 from the germline V gene are SGHDT and YYEEEE. The CDR3 runs to 18 residues. V was trimmed by 1 base and J by 0 bases, leaving 20 bases between them. CDR3 DNA sequence: TGTGCCAGCAGCTTGCTCCCCCCCCCGGAGGGGAGCTCCTACGAGCAGTACTTC. This sequence encodes CASSLLPPPEGSSYEQYF.

This chain uses TRBV5-4 with TRBJ2-1; 9 nucleotides line up with TRBD1. The CDR3 consists of 15 residues. V dropped 1 base and J dropped 8; count of bases not matched to a gene: 7. CDR1 and CDR2 from the germline V gene are SGHNT and YYREEE (reference sequence). For the CDR3, the DNA is TGTGCCAGCAGCTTGTCCGGGACAGGGTCCGATGAGCAGTTCTTC. Translation: CASSLSGTGSDEQFF. Full variable domain (remainder filled in from reference TRBV5-4 and TRBJ2-1): ETGVTQSPTHLIKTRGQQVTLRCSSQSGHNTVSWYQQALGQGPQFIFQYYREEENGRGNFPPRFSGLQFPNYSSELNVNALELDDSALYLCASSLSGTGSDEQFFGPGTRLTVL.

Note on this clone: Other DNA sequences of this sample code for an identical CDR3. The chain links TRBV27 to TRBJ1-2; 9 positions agree with TRBD1. With 2 bases clipped from V and 6 bases from J, the junction kept 7 bases outside the gene matches. CDR1 is MNHEY and CDR2 is SMNVEV in the germline V gene (reference sequence). This CDR3 has 15 residues. The CDR3 loop is CASSLPGTGLDGYTF. In DNA, the CDR3 is TGTGCCAGCAGTTTACCCGGGACAGGGCTGGATGGCTACACCTTC.

Here the CDR3 DNA reads TGTGCCAGCAGCTTGGTTAGACGGTATAATTCACCCCTCCACTTT. As protein: CASSLVRRYNSPLHF. This chain links TRBV5-8 with TRBJ1-6; D gene unclear. The CDR3 has 15 residues. From germline, CDR1 is SGHTS and CDR2 YDEGEE. Trimming stripped 0 bases from V and 4 bases from J, with 8 bases between.

Turning to this clone: This specimen includes other DNA sequences encoding the same CDR3. The chain recombines TRBV27 with TRBJ1-1; D is ambiguous. Deletions cut 3 bases from V and 0 bases from J, with 8 bases between. Germline loops: CDR1 MNHEY, CDR2 SMNVEV (reference sequence). This CDR3 comprises 14 residues. CDR3: CASSLGGVNTEAFF. CDR3 nucleotides: TGTGCCAGCAGTTTGGGTGGAGTGAACACTGAAGCTTTCTTT.

The V gene is TRBV7-2, the J gene TRBJ2-7; 8 bases line up with TRBD1. V dropped 4 bases and J dropped 4; count of bases not matched to a gene: 0. This CDR3 comprises 12 residues. Germline CDR1 and CDR2: SGHTA and FQGNSA. The CDR3 DNA sequence: TGTGCCAGCAGCTGGACAGGGTACGAGCAGTACTTC. Amino acid sequence: CASSWTGYEQYF.

The gene calls are TRBV9 and TRBJ2-1; D unresolved. V was pared by 0 bases and J by 7 bases, with 8 bases between. There are 13 residues in the CDR3. The V gene's germline CDR1 is SGDLS and CDR2 YYNGEE. This chain's CDR3 is CASSVETWNEQFF. The CDR3, as DNA: TGTGCCAGCAGCGTAGAGACCTGGAATGAGCAGTTCTTC.

Here the CDR3 reads CASSLRQDWNEQFF. The CDR3 DNA sequence: TGTGCCAGCAGTTTACGGCAAGACTGGAATGAGCAGTTCTTC. This rearrangement joins TRBV27 to TRBJ2-1; unclear D gene. The CDR3 spans 14 residues. Germline lookup yields CDR1 MNHEY and CDR2 SMNVEV (reference sequence). Trimming cost V 2 bases and J 7 bases, with 12 bases left between them.

This rearrangement joins TRBV5-4 to TRBJ2-7, with 8 bases aligning to TRBD2. This CDR3 contains 15 residues. CDR1 and CDR2 from the germline V gene are SGHNT and YYREEE (reference sequence). V lost 2 bases, J lost 2 bases, and 6 bases stayed unmatched. This chain's CDR3 is CASSLDGGDPYEQYF. CDR3 in DNA: TGTGCCAGCAGCTTAGACGGGGGGGATCCCTACGAGCAGTACTTC.

The V call is TRBV27, the J call TRBJ1-5; TRBD1 is a possible D gene (5 bases). Trimming took off 6 bases at V and 0 bases at J, with 12 bases between the two ends. The CDR3 runs to 15 residues. CDR1 and CDR2 (germline): MNHEY, SMNVEV (reference sequence). CDR3 amino acids: CASRERQYSNQPQHF. The CDR3 DNA is TGTGCCAGCAGGGAAAGACAGTATAGCAATCAGCCCCAGCATTTT.

The chain uses TRBV6-1 and TRBJ2-7; D is perhaps TRBD1 (5 bases). This CDR3 comprises 15 residues. V gave up 7 bases and J gave up 2 bases, with 18 bases separating them. Looked up from germline, CDR1 is MNHNS and CDR2 is SASEGT. In DNA form, the CDR3 reads TGTGCCAGCACGTTAGACAGCTTCTTCCCCTACGAGCAGTACTTC. It translates to CASTLDSFFPYEQYF.

This chain uses TRBV6-1 with TRBJ2-1; possible D gene TRBD2, 5 bases. Trimming took off 7 bases at V and 2 bases at J, with 15 bases between the two ends. Germline CDR1 reads MNHNS; CDR2 reads SASEGT. This CDR3 comprises 15 residues. CDR3 DNA sequence: TGTGCCAGCATTCCCCGGGATTGGACCTACAATGAGCAGTTCTTC. Residues: CASIPRDWTYNEQFF.

This clone was found once. The chain's CDR3 is CASSATSVAYEQYF. The CDR3 DNA is TGTGCCAGCTCTGCGACTAGCGTCGCCTACGAGCAGTACTTC. This chain links TRBV9 with TRBJ2-7; 8 bases are shared with TRBD2. CDR1 is SGDLS, CDR2 YYNGEE, per germline. The trim removed 7 bases at V and 2 bases at J, leaving 8 bases unmatched. The CDR3 length is 14 residues.

This clone appeared once. The J gene is TRBJ2-3, the V gene TRBV4-3; D gene uncertain. The germline CDR1 and CDR2 sequences are LGHNA and YSLEER. V was cut by 0 bases and J by 0 bases, with 16 bases left in between. The CDR3 is 18 amino acids. The CDR3 DNA is TGCGCCAGCAGCCAAGAAGAGGCTCCCAGCACTAGCACAGATACGCAGTATTTT. It is translated as CASSQEEAPSTSTDTQYF.

The chain couples TRBV27 to TRBJ1-2; 8 bases are a match to TRBD1. CDR1 is MNHEY and CDR2 is SMNVEV in the germline V gene (reference sequence). This CDR3 has 13 amino acids. With V trimmed by 5 bases and J by 4 bases, 3 bases remained unmatched. The CDR3 nucleotides read TGTGCCAGCAGTGTCGGACAGGGCTATGGCTACACCTTC. Translating it yields CASSVGQGYGYTF.

Here the CDR3 reads CASRTGVSTEAFF. The CDR3, as DNA: TGTGCCAGCAGGACAGGGGTAAGCACTGAAGCTTTCTTT. The chain couples TRBV6-5 to TRBJ1-1, with 8 bases that match TRBD1. The germline gives CDR1 MNHEY, CDR2 SVGAGI. The CDR3 has 13 residues. V lost 6 bases and J lost 4; bases outside the gene matches: 4.

This sequence joins TRBV9 and TRBJ2-1; a possible D gene is TRBD1 (5 bases). The CDR3 sequence is 14 residues long. Germline V gene data show CDR1 as SGDLS and CDR2 as YYNGEE. Trimming took off 3 bases at V and 4 bases at J, with 11 bases between the two ends. For the CDR3, the DNA is TGTGCCAGCAGCGCGAGTAACAGGTACAATGAGCAGTTCTTC. This sequence encodes CASSASNRYNEQFF.

In DNA, the CDR3 is TGCGCCAGCAGCCCGATGGGGGGCCCAGATACGCAGTATTTT. The encoded protein is CASSPMGGPDTQYF. This chain links TRBV4-1 with TRBJ2-3; D could derive from TRBD1 or TRBD2 (6 bases each). This CDR3 is built from 14 residues. V lost 4 bases and J 4 bases, leaving 12 bases between the germline ends. The germline V gene encodes CDR1 MGHRA and CDR2 YSYEKL.

The CDR3 spells CASRKQGSGDGYTF. CDR3 bases: TGTGCCAGCAGGAAACAGGGGTCAGGGGATGGCTACACCTTC. The chain employs TRBV6-5 and TRBJ1-2; 7 bases match TRBD1. V was pared by 6 bases and J by 6 bases, with 10 bases of the junction left unmatched. Per the germline V gene, CDR1 is MNHEY and CDR2 is SVGAGI. There are 14 residues in the CDR3.

A remark on this clone: Other DNA sequences in this sample translate to the same CDR3. This chain links TRBV29-1 with TRBJ2-7; no definite D call. Trimming left V 3 bases short and J 4 bases short, with 7 bases between. Germline loops: CDR1 SQVTM, CDR2 ANQGSEA. This CDR3 comprises 11 residues. DNA for the CDR3: TGCAGCGTTGACGATACTTACGAGCAGTACTTC. It encodes CSVDDTYEQYF.

Worth noting for this clone: This CDR3 is also generated by other DNA sequences in the sample. The chain recombines TRBV7-9 with TRBJ1-1, with D uncertain. The CDR3 covers 11 residues. V gave up 5 bases and J gave up 10 bases, with 11 bases separating them. The germline V gene encodes CDR1 SEHNR and CDR2 FQNEAQ (reference sequence). CDR3 region: CASSPGLGAFF. CDR3 nucleotides: TGTGCCAGCAGCCCCGGCCTGGGAGCTTTCTTT.

V gene TRBV7-6 combines with J gene TRBJ2-7; 7 bases are a match to TRBD1. The CDR3 covers 16 residues. Germline V lookup: CDR1 SGHVS, CDR2 FNYEAQ. Losses at the gene ends were 1 base for V and 2 bases for J; bases not matched to a gene: 8. CDR3 amino acids: CASSLDVAGTAYEQYF. The CDR3 region has the DNA TGTGCCAGCAGCTTAGATGTAGCCGGGACAGCCTACGAGCAGTACTTC.

The rearrangement joins TRBV28 to TRBJ2-7, with TRBD1 matching 7 bases. Germline V gene sequence: CDR1 MDHEN, CDR2 SYDVKM. J lost 0 bases, V lost 11 bases, and 7 bases had no gene match. This CDR3 has 13 residues. CDR3 nucleotide sequence: TGTGCCGTAGCAGGGGGTCTCTCCTACGAGCAGTACTTC. It translates to CAVAGGLSYEQYF.

Here the CDR3 DNA reads TGCGCCAGCAGCTTGGTAGCGGGGCACACAGATACGCAGTATTTT. It specifies CASSLVAGHTDTQYF. The chain is built from TRBV5-1 and TRBJ2-3; 8 bases align to TRBD2. CDR3 length equals 15 residues. Per germline, CDR1 SGHRS and CDR2 YFSETQ. V shed 0 bases and J 2 bases; nucleotides not matched to a gene: 2.

This chain uses TRBV4-3 with TRBJ2-7; tentatively, D is TRBD1 (6 bases). The CDR3 spans 15 residues. V was cut by 2 bases and J by 3 bases, with 14 bases left in between. Germline CDR1 reads LGHNA; CDR2 reads YSLEER. For the CDR3, the DNA is TGCGCCAGCAGCCAACTACAGGGAGCCATCTACGAGCAGTACTTC. Translation: CASSQLQGAIYEQYF.